Below are 8 T cell receptor beta chains sequenced from a single sample in a study of T cell responses to AZD1222 COVID-19 vaccine. TCRdb keeps only in-frame clones here, not all; method: immunoSEQ multiplex PCR. The data hold some 120,000 clones, with about 90% observed a single time. Sequences were derived from peripheral blood, sampled 28 days after the second AZD1222 dose. Every receptor here comes from an adult who received the AZD1222 COVID-19 vaccine.

The chain couples TRBV19 to TRBJ1-2, with D perhaps TRBD1 (5 bases). The germline gives CDR1 LNHDA, CDR2 SQIVND (reference sequence). With 1 base removed from V and 4 bases from J, the gap between germline ends came to 13 bases. The CDR3 contains 15 residues. The CDR3 loop is CASSIVRGLGYGYTF. CDR3 DNA sequence: TGTGCCAGTAGTATAGTCCGGGGACTGGGCTATGGCTACACCTTC.

The chain uses TRBV28 and TRBJ1-5, with TRBD1 matching 7 bases. This CDR3 contains 21 residues. V lost 6 bases, J lost 2 bases, and 25 bases stayed unmatched. CDR1 is MDHEN, CDR2 SYDVKM, per germline. The CDR3 loop is CASRPTKFRDSLVTGNQPQHF. As DNA, the CDR3 is TGTGCCAGCAGACCAACAAAGTTCCGGGACAGCTTAGTGACGGGCAATCAGCCCCAGCATTTT.

This sequence joins TRBV5-5 and TRBJ2-1; 11 positions match TRBD2. Germline CDR1 SGHKS, CDR2 YYEKEE (reference sequence). The CDR3 contains 16 residues. The V segment lost 2 bases and the J segment 4 bases; nucleotides outside the gene matches: 5. The CDR3 region has the DNA TGTGCCAGCAGCTTTGAGGGACTAGCGGATTACAATGAGCAGTTCTTC. Protein product: CASSFEGLADYNEQFF.

The V and J genes are TRBV24-1 and TRBJ2-1; D is ambiguous. V lost 2 bases, J lost 0 bases, and 10 bases lay in between. Germline CDR1 reads KGHDR; CDR2 reads SFDVKD. The CDR3 runs 16 residues. The CDR3 reads CATSDSLPSSYNEQFF. The CDR3 DNA follows: TGTGCCACCAGTGATTCCCTCCCGAGCTCCTACAATGAGCAGTTCTTC.

This sequence joins TRBV2 and TRBJ1-4; 8 bases fit TRBD1. V lost 4 bases, J lost 7 bases, and 8 bases stayed unmatched. Germline values: CDR1 SNHLY, CDR2 FYNNEI. The CDR3 is made up of 15 amino acids. The CDR3 is CASSVGTGRSEKLFF. DNA for the CDR3: TGTGCCAGCAGTGTCGGGACAGGACGGAGTGAAAAACTGTTTTTT.

The V and J genes are TRBV2 and TRBJ2-3; no firm D call. V gave up 5 bases and J gave up 4 bases, with 10 bases separating them. The CDR3 is 13 residues long. Per germline, CDR1 SNHLY and CDR2 FYNNEI. The CDR3 reads CASSKLDSDTQYF. The CDR3 DNA reads as TGTGCCAGCAGTAAGCTGGATTCAGATACGCAGTATTTT.

This clone has just one count. The chain couples TRBV12-3 or TRBV12-4 to TRBJ2-7; D call uncertain. V dropped 6 bases and J dropped 4 bases, with 10 bases sitting between them. The CDR3 has 12 amino acids. CDR3 bases: TGTGCCAGCAGGATCAACCATTACGAGCAGTACTTC. Protein sequence: CASRINHYEQYF.

The chain is built from TRBV28 and TRBJ2-3; 8 positions match TRBD2. The CDR3 length is 16 residues. Germline V gene sequence: CDR1 MDHEN, CDR2 SYDVKM. J was trimmed by 2 bases and V by 4 bases; bases with no gene match: 8. CDR3 region: CASSSRLATHTDTQYF. The CDR3 DNA is TGTGCCAGCAGTTCCCGACTAGCGACCCACACAGATACGCAGTATTTT.